This is a list of T cell receptor beta chains from one sample in a study of patients and donors after allogeneic stem cell transplantation. Using its own MiXCR run on the RT-PCR reads, TCRdb lists one record per CDR3 protein. The data contain about 87,000 distinct CDR3 sequences, approximately 5.2% of them singletons. Specimen: blood, either unsorted or a sorted T cell fraction (not recorded which). Every receptor here comes from a human donor who was either an allogeneic HSCT recipient or a stem cell or donor lymphocyte infusion donor (not recorded which). It is not recorded whose cells these are; they may come from a transplant donor. The CDR3 runs from the conserved cysteine through the conserved F or W. A D gene is named only where the DNA matches it firmly. Where a row states a size, it is once, few, many or the class of an expanded clone; other rows omit it.

J: TRBJ1-1
D: -
V: TRBV5-1
size: many
CDR3: CASSLQSTAGEAFF
DNA: TGCGCCAGCAGCTTGCAGAGTACTGCAGGTGAAGCTTTCTTT

J: TRBJ2-2
D: TRBD1
V: TRBV5-4
size: many
CDR3: CASSRGTGINTGELFF
DNA: TGTGCCAGCAGCCGGGGGACAGGGATCAACACCGGGGAGCTGTTTTTT

J: TRBJ2-7
D: -
V: TRBV6-6
size: many
CDR3: CASSYKGSQYF
DNA: TGTGCCAGCAGTTATAAAGGCTCGCAGTACTTC

J: TRBJ2-7
D: -
V: TRBV28
size: many
CDR3: CASRRDRHYEQYF
DNA: TGTGCCAGCAGGCGGGACAGACACTACGAGCAGTACTTC

J: TRBJ2-2
D: TRBD1
V: TRBV28
size: many
CDR3: CASSFLGQGDTGELFF
DNA: TGTGCCAGCAGTTTTTTGGGACAGGGCGACACCGGGGAGCTGTTTTTT

J: TRBJ2-5
D: -
V: TRBV3-1
size: many
CDR3: CASSQGQRTDGETQYF
DNA: TGTGCCAGCAGCCAAGGTCAGAGGACCGACGGGGAGACCCAGTACTTC

J: TRBJ2-7
D: TRBD1
V: TRBV7-9
size: many
CDR3: CASSLGAQGAYEQYF
DNA: TGTGCCAGCAGCTTAGGAGCTCAGGGGGCCTACGAGCAGTACTTC

J: TRBJ2-4
D: TRBD2
V: TRBV7-9
size: many
CDR3: CASSFGGGDIQYF
DNA: TGTGCCAGCAGCTTCGGGGGGGGGGACATTCAGTACTTC

J: TRBJ1-1
D: -
V: TRBV18
size: many
CDR3: CASSRGAEAFF
DNA: TGTGCCAGCTCCCGAGGGGCTGAAGCTTTCTTT

J: TRBJ1-2
D: -
V: TRBV5-6
size: many
CDR3: CASSLGGRQLYGYTF
DNA: TGTGCCAGCAGCTTGGGGGGGCGACAGCTCTATGGCTACACCTTC

J: TRBJ1-1
D: -
V: TRBV28
size: many
CDR3: CASRPPQNTEAFF
DNA: TGTGCCAGCAGACCTCCTCAGAACACTGAAGCTTTCTTT

J: TRBJ1-1
D: -
V: TRBV7-9
size: many
CDR3: CATTWLVDTEAFF
DNA: TGTGCCACCACGTGGTTGGTGGACACTGAAGCTTTCTTT

J: TRBJ2-1
D: -
V: TRBV5-1
size: -
CDR3: CASSLHGGTSYNEQFF
DNA: TGCGCCAGCAGCTTGCATGGGGGAACCTCCTACAATGAGCAGTTCTTC

J: TRBJ1-1
D: -
V: TRBV28
size: many
CDR3: CASSLILTEAFF
DNA: TGTGCCAGCAGTTTAATCCTGACGGAAGCTTTCTTT

J: TRBJ2-6
D: -
V: TRBV19
size: -
CDR3: CASSISSGSDSGANVLTF
DNA: TGTGCCAGTAGTATTTCATCCGGATCCGACTCTGGGGCCAACGTCCTGACTTTC

J: TRBJ1-1
D: -
V: TRBV10-3
size: many
CDR3: CASRFSGEAEAFF
DNA: TGTGCCTCCCGATTTTCAGGGGAAGCTGAAGCTTTCTTT

J: TRBJ1-4
D: -
V: TRBV4-1
size: many
CDR3: CASSQEGRAGRLFF
DNA: TGCGCCAGCAGCCAAGAGGGCAGGGCGGGTAGACTGTTTTTT

J: TRBJ2-1
D: TRBD2
V: TRBV6-1
size: -
CDR3: CASSRGRTSGKNEQFF
DNA: TGTGCCAGCTCCCGCGGAAGGACTAGCGGGAAAAATGAGCAGTTCTTC

J: TRBJ2-1
D: -
V: TRBV5-4
size: many
CDR3: CASSFAGSAYNEQFF
DNA: TGTGCCAGCAGCTTTGCCGGGAGTGCCTACAATGAGCAGTTCTTC

J: TRBJ1-5
D: TRBD1
V: TRBV27
size: many
CDR3: CASSLSYGQGARQPQHF
DNA: TGTGCCAGCAGTTTATCTTACGGACAGGGGGCACGGCAGCCCCAGCATTTT

J: TRBJ2-5
D: -
V: TRBV5-1
size: few
CDR3: CASNPGDNNVETQYF
DNA: TGCGCCAGCAACCCGGGGGACAACAACGTGGAGACCCAGTACTTC

J: TRBJ2-1
D: TRBD2
V: TRBV2
size: -
CDR3: CASSGRGGTNEQFF
DNA: TGTGCCAGCAGTGGACGGGGGGGAACCAATGAGCAGTTCTTC

J: TRBJ1-6
D: TRBD1
V: TRBV3-1
size: many
CDR3: CASSVDRVYNSPLHF
DNA: TGTGCCAGCAGTGTGGACAGGGTCTATAATTCACCCCTCCACTTT

J: TRBJ2-5
D: -
V: TRBV6-1
size: -
CDR3: CASALRGSQETQYF
DNA: TGTGCCAGCGCACTCCGGGGCTCACAAGAGACCCAGTACTTC

J: TRBJ2-5
D: -
V: TRBV7-2
size: -
CDR3: CASSLTRSTQYF
DNA: TGTGCCAGCAGCTTAACCCGGAGCACCCAGTACTTC

J: TRBJ1-3
D: -
V: TRBV7-9
size: many
CDR3: CASSSNLDRGNTIYF
DNA: TGTGCCAGCAGCTCCAACCTGGACAGAGGAAACACCATATATTTT

J: TRBJ2-7
D: -
V: TRBV10-3
size: many
CDR3: CAAKGDYEQYF
DNA: TGTGCCGCAAAGGGGGACTACGAGCAGTACTTC

J: TRBJ2-5
D: -
V: TRBV9
size: few
CDR3: CASSADAARQETQYF
DNA: TGTGCCAGCAGCGCTGATGCCGCGCGCCAAGAGACCCAGTACTTC

J: TRBJ2-1
D: -
V: TRBV13
size: few
CDR3: CASSSAKSSYNEQFF
DNA: TGTGCCAGCAGCTCCGCGAAGAGCTCCTACAATGAGCAGTTCTTC

J: TRBJ2-7
D: -
V: TRBV7-2
size: many
CDR3: CASSLGLSSYEQYF
DNA: TGTGCCAGCAGCTTGGGGTTAAGCTCCTACGAGCAGTACTTC

J: TRBJ1-2
D: -
V: TRBV6-5
size: many
CDR3: CASSSGVRGYTF
DNA: TGTGCCAGCTCCTCAGGGGTGAGAGGCTACACCTTC

J: TRBJ2-1
D: TRBD1
V: TRBV14
size: many
CDR3: CASSRGTGGNNEQFF
DNA: TGTGCCAGCAGCCGAGGGACAGGGGGGAACAATGAGCAGTTCTTC

J: TRBJ2-1
D: TRBD1
V: TRBV7-6
size: many
CDR3: CASSFLGGRNEQFF
DNA: TGTGCCAGCAGCTTCTTAGGGGGCAGAAATGAGCAGTTCTTC

J: TRBJ2-2
D: -
V: TRBV5-5
size: -
CDR3: CASSPRAGHSGELFF
DNA: TGTGCCAGCAGCCCACGGGCGGGACATTCCGGGGAGCTGTTTTTT

J: TRBJ2-3
D: TRBD2
V: TRBV20-1
size: -
CDR3: CSAFSGRGDTQYF
DNA: TGCAGTGCCTTTAGCGGGAGGGGAGATACGCAGTATTTT

J: TRBJ2-2
D: -
V: TRBV18
size: many
CDR3: CASSPQAPENTGELFF
DNA: TGTGCCAGCTCACCACAAGCGCCGGAGAACACCGGGGAGCTGTTTTTT

J: TRBJ2-4
D: -
V: TRBV27
size: -
CDR3: CASSLSSGLTNGIQYF
DNA: TGTGCCAGCAGTTTATCTAGCGGACTAACCAATGGCATTCAGTACTTC

J: TRBJ2-7
D: -
V: TRBV21-1
size: few
CDR3: CASSAEGGDTGSYEQYF
DNA: TGTGCCAGCAGCGCAGAGGGTGGGGATACGGGCTCCTACGAGCAGTACTTC

J: TRBJ1-1
D: TRBD1
V: TRBV20-1
size: many
CDR3: CSAREGTGRMNTEAFF
DNA: TGCAGTGCTAGAGAGGGGACAGGGAGAATGAACACTGAAGCTTTCTTT

J: TRBJ1-1
D: -
V: TRBV15
size: -
CDR3: CATSRDESTEAFF
DNA: TGTGCCACCAGCAGAGATGAAAGCACTGAAGCTTTCTTT

J: TRBJ2-5
D: -
V: TRBV5-1
size: -
CDR3: CASSLNQETQYF
DNA: TGCGCCAGCAGCCTCAACCAAGAGACCCAGTACTTC

J: TRBJ1-1
D: -
V: TRBV12-3/TRBV12-4
size: many
CDR3: CASSPRGGDHTEAFF
DNA: TGTGCCAGCAGTCCCCGGGGAGGGGACCACACTGAAGCTTTCTTT

J: TRBJ1-1
D: -
V: TRBV12-3/TRBV12-4
size: many
CDR3: CASSFTIRHTEAFF
DNA: TGTGCCAGCAGTTTTACCATACGGCACACTGAAGCTTTCTTT

J: TRBJ2-7
D: TRBD1
V: TRBV2
size: many
CDR3: CASTLGQSSYEQYF
DNA: TGTGCCAGCACTTTGGGACAGAGCTCCTACGAGCAGTACTTC

J: TRBJ2-7
D: -
V: TRBV6-5
size: many
CDR3: CASSYSMQGGGEQYF
DNA: TGTGCCAGCAGTTACTCGATGCAGGGGGGCGGCGAGCAGTACTTC

J: TRBJ2-1
D: TRBD2
V: TRBV30
size: few
CDR3: CAWSVLSGRGNEQFF
DNA: TGTGCCTGGAGTGTACTCAGCGGGAGAGGCAATGAGCAGTTCTTC

J: TRBJ2-3
D: -
V: TRBV7-8
size: many
CDR3: CASSPEQYTQYF
DNA: TGTGCCAGCAGCCCCGAGCAGTATACGCAGTATTTT

J: TRBJ2-5
D: TRBD2
V: TRBV20-1
size: many
CDR3: CSARDGASGSYRETQYF
DNA: TGCAGTGCTAGAGATGGGGCTAGCGGGAGCTACAGAGAGACCCAGTACTTC

J: TRBJ1-3
D: -
V: TRBV7-9
size: many
CDR3: CASSPPVRSGNTIYF
DNA: TGTGCCAGCAGCCCACCAGTGCGCTCTGGAAACACCATATATTTT

J: TRBJ1-2
D: -
V: TRBV12-3/TRBV12-4
size: -
CDR3: CASRTVLGGYTF
DNA: TGTGCCAGCAGGACAGTTCTAGGAGGCTACACCTTC

J: TRBJ2-1
D: -
V: TRBV5-1
size: many
CDR3: CASSLTPSVSSYNEQFF
DNA: TGCGCCAGCAGCTTGACTCCTAGCGTTAGCTCCTACAATGAGCAGTTCTTC

J: TRBJ1-5
D: -
V: TRBV6-5
size: few
CDR3: CASSFLSGFNQPQHF
DNA: TGTGCCAGCAGTTTCCTGTCAGGGTTTAATCAGCCCCAGCATTTT

J: TRBJ2-3
D: -
V: TRBV7-6
size: many
CDR3: CASGGTDTQYF
DNA: TGTGCCAGCGGCGGCACAGATACGCAGTATTTT

J: TRBJ2-2
D: -
V: TRBV7-2
size: -
CDR3: CASSSARVATGELFF
DNA: TGTGCCAGCAGCTCTGCACGGGTCGCGACCGGGGAGCTGTTTTTT

J: TRBJ2-1
D: TRBD2
V: TRBV20-1
size: many
CDR3: CSAQLANRYNEQFF
DNA: TGCAGTGCACAACTAGCGAATCGGTACAATGAGCAGTTCTTC

J: TRBJ2-3
D: -
V: TRBV12-3/TRBV12-4
size: few
CDR3: CASQRDRMSTDTQYF
DNA: TGTGCCAGCCAAAGGGACCGGATGAGCACAGATACGCAGTATTTT

J: TRBJ1-6
D: -
V: TRBV4-2
size: many
CDR3: CASSQVTTSDSPLHF
DNA: TGTGCCAGCAGCCAAGTAACTACCTCGGATTCACCCCTCCACTTT

J: TRBJ2-1
D: -
V: TRBV7-8
size: few
CDR3: CASSGLRAGNEQFF
DNA: TGTGCCAGCAGCGGTCTGAGGGCGGGGAATGAGCAGTTCTTC

J: TRBJ2-5
D: TRBD2
V: TRBV4-1
size: few
CDR3: CASSQGRGLAGGLGETQYF
DNA: TGCGCCAGCAGCCAAGGTCGGGGACTAGCGGGGGGGCTTGGAGAGACCCAGTACTTC

J: TRBJ1-6
D: TRBD1
V: TRBV20-1
size: -
CDR3: CSARDQTGTNSPLHF
DNA: TGCAGTGCTAGAGACCAGACAGGGACGAATTCACCCCTCCACTTT